This is a list of T cell receptor beta chains from one sample in a study of blood T cell repertoires in COVID-19. Assay: immunoSEQ multiplex PCR; the TCRdb copy retains only in-frame clones and omits some. This repertoire shows 200,000 to 250,000 clones, around 80% found once; its top ten account for around 7.7%. Sequencing used peripheral blood. These receptors originate from a woman in her seventies with acute or convalescent COVID-19. CDR3s include the opening cysteine and the closing phenylalanine or tryptophan. The D gene is left open where the match is weak. Where a row states a size, it is once, few, many or the class of an expanded clone; other rows omit it.

D gene: TRBD1; J gene: TRBJ1-5; clone size: NA; V gene: TRBV14; CDR3 protein: CASSQGGGRQPQHF; CDR3 DNA: TGTGCCAGCAGCCAAGGAGGGGGCCGACAGCCCCAGCATTTT
D gene: TRBD1; J gene: TRBJ1-1; clone size: NA; V gene: TRBV19; CDR3 protein: CASKTYRGTEAFF; CDR3 DNA: TGTGCCAGCAAAACATACAGGGGCACTGAAGCTTTCTTT
D gene: NA; J gene: TRBJ1-1; clone size: NA; V gene: TRBV24-1; CDR3 protein: CATSDSMNTEAFF; CDR3 DNA: TGTGCCACCAGCGATTCAATGAACACTGAAGCTTTCTTT
D gene: TRBD1; J gene: TRBJ1-4; clone size: NA; V gene: TRBV9; CDR3 protein: CASSATTGGELFF; CDR3 DNA: TGTGCCAGCAGCGCGACGACAGGGGGGGAACTGTTTTTT
D gene: TRBD1; J gene: TRBJ1-5; clone size: once; V gene: TRBV5-1; CDR3 protein: CASSLQGMGNQPQHF; CDR3 DNA: TGCGCCAGCAGCTTACAGGGGATGGGCAATCAGCCCCAGCATTTT
D gene: NA; J gene: TRBJ1-1; clone size: NA; V gene: TRBV3-1/TRBV3-2; CDR3 protein: CASSPKRGNTEAFF; CDR3 DNA: TGTGCCAGCAGCCCTAAACGGGGGAACACTGAAGCTTTCTTT
D gene: NA; J gene: TRBJ2-7; clone size: NA; V gene: TRBV28; CDR3 protein: CASSLEQVSNEQYF; CDR3 DNA: TGTGCCAGCAGTTTAGAACAGGTATCCAACGAGCAGTACTTC
D gene: TRBD1; J gene: TRBJ2-3; clone size: NA; V gene: TRBV30; CDR3 protein: CAWSVRGQGADTQYF; CDR3 DNA: TGTGCCTGGAGTGTAAGAGGGCAGGGGGCGGATACGCAGTATTTT
D gene: TRBD2; J gene: TRBJ2-3; clone size: NA; V gene: TRBV7-3; CDR3 protein: CASSRGLGKDTQYF; CDR3 DNA: TGTGCCAGCTCTCGGGGACTAGGCAAAGATACGCAGTATTTT
D gene: TRBD1; J gene: TRBJ1-5; clone size: NA; V gene: TRBV24-1; CDR3 protein: CATSPGTGVNQPQHF; CDR3 DNA: TGTGCCACCAGCCCCGGGACAGGGGTCAATCAGCCCCAGCATTTT
D gene: NA; J gene: TRBJ1-3; clone size: NA; V gene: TRBV7-2; CDR3 protein: CASSLGRIVGFGNTIYF; CDR3 DNA: TGTGCCAGCAGCCTAGGGAGGATAGTTGGTTTTGGAAACACCATATATTTT
D gene: NA; J gene: TRBJ1-6; clone size: NA; V gene: TRBV27; CDR3 protein: CASSFGVTYSPLHF; CDR3 DNA: TGTGCCAGCAGTTTCGGTGTCACCTATTCACCCCTCCACTTT
D gene: NA; J gene: TRBJ1-2; clone size: once; V gene: TRBV18; CDR3 protein: CASSAPGVRSNYGYTF; CDR3 DNA: TGTGCCAGCTCAGCTCCCGGGGTCCGTTCTAACTATGGCTACACCTTC
D gene: TRBD1; J gene: TRBJ2-3; clone size: few; V gene: TRBV5-6; CDR3 protein: CASSFVGDSRGRNTQYF; CDR3 DNA: TGTGCCAGCAGCTTTGTTGGGGACAGCAGGGGTAGGAATACGCAGTATTTT
D gene: TRBD1; J gene: TRBJ1-6; clone size: NA; V gene: TRBV30; CDR3 protein: CARTGQGLGSPLHF; CDR3 DNA: TGTGCCCGTACCGGACAGGGTTTAGGTTCACCCCTCCACTTT
D gene: NA; J gene: TRBJ2-7; clone size: NA; V gene: TRBV10-2; CDR3 protein: CASSEGLQVPHYEQYF; CDR3 DNA: TGCGCCAGCAGTGAGGGTCTCCAGGTCCCCCATTACGAGCAGTACTTC
D gene: NA; J gene: TRBJ2-1; clone size: NA; V gene: TRBV18; CDR3 protein: CASSPGNQRHNEQFF; CDR3 DNA: TGTGCCAGCTCACCGGGAAACCAGCGGCACAATGAGCAGTTCTTC
D gene: TRBD1; J gene: TRBJ1-1; clone size: few; V gene: TRBV4-2; CDR3 protein: CASSQVSGQGDTEAFF; CDR3 DNA: TGTGCCAGCAGCCAAGTAAGCGGACAGGGTGACACTGAAGCTTTCTTT
D gene: NA; J gene: TRBJ2-1; clone size: NA; V gene: TRBV10-1; CDR3 protein: CASSDGKRGVDEQFF; CDR3 DNA: TGCGCCAGCAGTGATGGAAAACGTGGAGTCGATGAGCAGTTCTTC
D gene: NA; J gene: TRBJ2-2; clone size: once; V gene: TRBV29-1; CDR3 protein: CSVDRGGTGELFF; CDR3 DNA: TGCAGCGTTGATAGGGGGGGCACCGGGGAGCTGTTTTTT
D gene: NA; J gene: TRBJ2-5; clone size: few; V gene: TRBV25-1; CDR3 protein: CASSEPGSWSETQYF; CDR3 DNA: TGTGCCAGCAGTGAGCCGGGTTCTTGGTCGGAGACCCAGTACTTC
D gene: NA; J gene: TRBJ1-1; clone size: NA; V gene: TRBV2; CDR3 protein: CASTLGENTEAFF; CDR3 DNA: TGTGCCAGCACTTTAGGAGAGAACACTGAAGCTTTCTTT
D gene: TRBD1; J gene: TRBJ2-2; clone size: NA; V gene: TRBV19; CDR3 protein: CASTPAMTGGSGELFF; CDR3 DNA: TGTGCCAGTACCCCGGCGATGACAGGGGGTTCCGGGGAGCTGTTTTTT
D gene: TRBD2; J gene: TRBJ2-2; clone size: NA; V gene: TRBV12-5; CDR3 protein: CASGPSGGDTGELFF; CDR3 DNA: TGTGCTAGTGGTCCGAGCGGGGGGGACACCGGGGAGCTGTTTTTT
D gene: NA; J gene: TRBJ2-1; clone size: NA; V gene: TRBV2; CDR3 protein: CASSPRNEQFF; CDR3 DNA: TGTGCCAGCAGCCCCCGTAATGAGCAGTTCTTC
D gene: TRBD2; J gene: TRBJ2-3; clone size: NA; V gene: TRBV10-3; CDR3 protein: CAISDVSMAGRGDTQYF; CDR3 DNA: TGTGCCATCAGTGATGTCTCTATGGCGGGGAGGGGAGATACGCAGTATTTT
D gene: NA; J gene: TRBJ1-6; clone size: NA; V gene: TRBV6-5; CDR3 protein: CASSYSEVDSPLHF; CDR3 DNA: TGTGCCAGCAGTTACTCAGAGGTAGATTCACCCCTCCACTTT
D gene: TRBD1; J gene: TRBJ2-5; clone size: NA; V gene: TRBV6-2/TRBV6-3; CDR3 protein: CASSLGTGTFLKTQYF; CDR3 DNA: TGTGCCAGCAGTTTAGGGACAGGGACCTTCTTAAAGACCCAGTACTTC
D gene: TRBD1; J gene: TRBJ1-4; clone size: NA; V gene: TRBV5-1; CDR3 protein: CASSRGTGEIEKLFF; CDR3 DNA: TGCGCCAGCAGCCGAGGGACAGGGGAGATAGAAAAACTGTTTTTT
D gene: TRBD2; J gene: TRBJ2-2; clone size: NA; V gene: TRBV2; CDR3 protein: CASSEGLSGGGAGELFF; CDR3 DNA: TGTGCCAGCAGTGAAGGGCTAAGCGGGGGAGGCGCCGGGGAGCTGTTTTTT
D gene: TRBD2; J gene: TRBJ2-7; clone size: NA; V gene: TRBV7-2; CDR3 protein: CASSLEGSGGRKQYF; CDR3 DNA: TGTGCCAGCAGCTTAGAAGGTAGCGGGGGACGAAAGCAGTACTTC
D gene: TRBD1; J gene: TRBJ2-1; clone size: NA; V gene: TRBV24-1; CDR3 protein: CATSPGTGVNEQFF; CDR3 DNA: TGTGCCACCAGTCCCGGGACAGGGGTGAATGAGCAGTTCTTC
D gene: NA; J gene: TRBJ2-3; clone size: NA; V gene: TRBV3-1/TRBV3-2; CDR3 protein: CASGGRTRGADTQYF; CDR3 DNA: TGTGCCAGCGGCGGAAGGACCCGGGGAGCAGATACGCAGTATTTT
D gene: TRBD1; J gene: TRBJ2-1; clone size: few; V gene: TRBV29-1; CDR3 protein: CSGTFPGGNEQFF; CDR3 DNA: TGCAGCGGGACTTTTCCAGGGGGCAATGAGCAGTTCTTC
D gene: NA; J gene: TRBJ2-3; clone size: NA; V gene: TRBV6-5; CDR3 protein: CASKTRGGTDTQYF; CDR3 DNA: TGTGCCAGCAAGACCCGAGGAGGCACAGATACGCAGTATTTT
D gene: TRBD1; J gene: TRBJ2-5; clone size: NA; V gene: TRBV24-1; CDR3 protein: CATSSGTGGQETQYF; CDR3 DNA: TGTGCCACCAGCTCCGGGACAGGGGGACAAGAGACCCAGTACTTC
D gene: NA; J gene: TRBJ1-4; clone size: NA; V gene: TRBV18; CDR3 protein: CASCRGRNEKLFF; CDR3 DNA: TGTGCCAGCTGCAGGGGCCGTAATGAAAAACTGTTTTTT
D gene: NA; J gene: TRBJ2-2; clone size: NA; V gene: TRBV18; CDR3 protein: CASSLILNTGELFF; CDR3 DNA: TGTGCCAGCTCACTAATCCTGAACACCGGGGAGCTGTTTTTT
D gene: TRBD1; J gene: TRBJ1-1; clone size: NA; V gene: TRBV5-1; CDR3 protein: CASSRGTGYLNTEAFF; CDR3 DNA: TGCGCCAGCAGCCGGGGGACAGGATATTTGAACACTGAAGCTTTCTTT
D gene: NA; J gene: TRBJ1-3; clone size: NA; V gene: TRBV6-4; CDR3 protein: CASSPDSRSGNTIYF; CDR3 DNA: TGTGCCAGCAGTCCCGACTCCCGCTCTGGAAACACCATATATTTT
D gene: TRBD2; J gene: TRBJ2-2; clone size: NA; V gene: TRBV19; CDR3 protein: CASTSQGGTGELFF; CDR3 DNA: TGTGCCAGTACCTCCCAGGGAGGGACCGGGGAGCTGTTTTTT
D gene: NA; J gene: TRBJ1-2; clone size: NA; V gene: TRBV25-1; CDR3 protein: CASSGITGSLFYGYTF; CDR3 DNA: TGTGCCAGCAGTGGGATCACGGGTAGTTTATTCTATGGCTACACCTTC
D gene: NA; J gene: TRBJ1-2; clone size: NA; V gene: TRBV27; CDR3 protein: CASSPRVPPLF; CDR3 DNA: TGTGCCAGCAGCCCTCGGGTGCCCCCCCTCTTC
D gene: TRBD2; J gene: TRBJ2-3; clone size: few; V gene: TRBV11-2; CDR3 protein: CASSMTSGGSYTDTQYF; CDR3 DNA: TGTGCCAGCAGCATGACCAGCGGGGGGAGTTACACAGATACGCAGTATTTT